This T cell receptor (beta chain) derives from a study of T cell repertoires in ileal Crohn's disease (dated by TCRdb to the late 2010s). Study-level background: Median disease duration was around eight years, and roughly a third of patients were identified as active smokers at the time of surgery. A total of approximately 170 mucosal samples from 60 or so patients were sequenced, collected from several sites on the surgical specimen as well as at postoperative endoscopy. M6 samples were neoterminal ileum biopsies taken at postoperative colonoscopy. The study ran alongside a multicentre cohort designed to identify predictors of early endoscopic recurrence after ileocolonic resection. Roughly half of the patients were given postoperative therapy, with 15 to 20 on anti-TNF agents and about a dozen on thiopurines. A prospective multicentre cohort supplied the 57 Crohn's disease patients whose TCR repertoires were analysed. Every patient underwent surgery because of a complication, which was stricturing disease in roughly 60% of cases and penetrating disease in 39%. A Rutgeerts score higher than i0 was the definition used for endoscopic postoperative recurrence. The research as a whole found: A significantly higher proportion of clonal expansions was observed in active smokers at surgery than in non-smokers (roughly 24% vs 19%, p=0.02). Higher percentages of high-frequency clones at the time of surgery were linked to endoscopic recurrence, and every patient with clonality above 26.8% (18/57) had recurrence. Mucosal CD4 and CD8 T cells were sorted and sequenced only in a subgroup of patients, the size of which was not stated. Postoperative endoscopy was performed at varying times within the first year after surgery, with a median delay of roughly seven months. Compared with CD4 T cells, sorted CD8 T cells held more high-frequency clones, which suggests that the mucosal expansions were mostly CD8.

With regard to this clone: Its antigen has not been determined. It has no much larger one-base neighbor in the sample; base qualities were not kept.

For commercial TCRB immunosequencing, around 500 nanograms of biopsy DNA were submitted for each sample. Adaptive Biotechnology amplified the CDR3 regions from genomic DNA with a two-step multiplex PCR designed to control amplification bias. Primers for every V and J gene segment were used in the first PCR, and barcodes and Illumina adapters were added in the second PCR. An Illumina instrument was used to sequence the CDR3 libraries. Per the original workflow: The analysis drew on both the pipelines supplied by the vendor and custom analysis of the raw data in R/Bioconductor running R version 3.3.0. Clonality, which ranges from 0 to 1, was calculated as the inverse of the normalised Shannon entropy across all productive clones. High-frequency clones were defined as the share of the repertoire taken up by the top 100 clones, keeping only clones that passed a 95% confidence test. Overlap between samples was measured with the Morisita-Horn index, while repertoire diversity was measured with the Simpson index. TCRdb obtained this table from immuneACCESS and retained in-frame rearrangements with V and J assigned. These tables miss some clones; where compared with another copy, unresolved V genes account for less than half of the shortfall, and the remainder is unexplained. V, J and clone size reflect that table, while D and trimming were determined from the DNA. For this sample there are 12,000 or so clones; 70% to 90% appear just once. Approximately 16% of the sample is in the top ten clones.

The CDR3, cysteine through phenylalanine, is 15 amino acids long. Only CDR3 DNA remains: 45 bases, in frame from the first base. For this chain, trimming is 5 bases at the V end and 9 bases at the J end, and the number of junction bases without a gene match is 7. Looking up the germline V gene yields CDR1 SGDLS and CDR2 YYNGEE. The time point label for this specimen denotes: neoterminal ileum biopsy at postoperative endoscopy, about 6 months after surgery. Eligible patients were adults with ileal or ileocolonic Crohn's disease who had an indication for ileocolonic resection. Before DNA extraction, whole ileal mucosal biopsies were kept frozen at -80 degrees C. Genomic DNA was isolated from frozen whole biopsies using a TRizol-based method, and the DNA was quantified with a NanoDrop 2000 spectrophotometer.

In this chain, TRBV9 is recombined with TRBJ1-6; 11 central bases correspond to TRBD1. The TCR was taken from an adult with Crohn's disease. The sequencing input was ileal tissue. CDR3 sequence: CASRLFGTGGSPLHF. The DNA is TGTGCCAGCAGGCTATTTGGGACAGGGGGTTCACCCCTCCACTTT.